A single sample gave rise to the 5 T cell receptor beta chains below, sequenced in a study of blood T cell repertoires in COVID-19. Repertoires were generated with immunoSEQ multiplex PCR, while TCRdb's copy carries only in-frame clones and drops some. The sample includes about 300,000 clones, roughly 91% of them seen just once. The material sequenced was peripheral blood. Source of these receptors: a woman aged 25 to 39 with COVID-19, enrolled during active disease.

The chain is built from TRBV5-4 and TRBJ1-1, with 7 bases aligning to TRBD1. V lost 4 bases to trimming and J lost 8 bases; unmatched junction nucleotides: 11. Germline V gene lookup returns CDR1 SGHNT and CDR2 YYREEE (reference sequence). The CDR3 consists of 14 residues. CDR3 in DNA: TGTGCCAGCAGCCCGGGACAGAGCGACTGGGAAGCTTTCTTT. This codes for CASSPGQSDWEAFF.

The J gene is TRBJ1-6, the V gene TRBV2; D not certain. V was shortened by 4 bases and J by 6 bases, with 10 bases between the two germline ends. CDR3 length: 14 amino acids. Germline V gives CDR1 SNHLY, CDR2 FYNNEI. The CDR3 sequence is CASSGGNGNSPLHF. The CDR3 nucleotides read TGTGCCAGCAGTGGAGGGAATGGTAATTCACCCCTCCACTTT.

CDR3 region: CASSLPGQNEDTIYF. The CDR3 coding sequence is TGTGCCAGCAGCTTACCGGGACAAAATGAAGACACCATATATTTT. The rearrangement uses TRBV5-6 and TRBJ1-3; a possible D gene is TRBD1 (6 bases). Germline CDR1 SGHDT, CDR2 YYEEEE. Trimming stripped 2 bases from V and 8 bases from J, with 17 bases between. CDR3 size: 15 residues.

V usage is TRBV7-8 and J usage is TRBJ1-4, with 9 bases identical to TRBD1. Germline values: CDR1 SGHVS, CDR2 FQNEAQ. Trimming removed 5 bases from V and 6 bases from J; junction bases left unmatched: 4. CDR3 length: 14 residues. In DNA, the CDR3 is TGTGCCAGCAGCAGGACAGGGGAAGATGAAAAACTGTTTTTT. This sequence encodes CASSRTGEDEKLFF.

The gene calls are TRBV9 and TRBJ1-2, with no clear D. The CDR3 covers 13 residues. The germline V gene encodes CDR1 SGDLS and CDR2 YYNGEE. V lost 0 bases to trimming and J lost 1 base, with 4 bases between them. The CDR3 DNA reads as TGTGCCAGCAGCGTAGACGGTAACTATGGCTACACCTTC. Protein sequence: CASSVDGNYGYTF.